This T cell receptor (beta chain) derives from a study of T-cell reconstitution after alpha-beta-depleted transplantation in children. General study results and limits: About two months after transplant, alpha-beta T cells reportedly came from several hundred expanded graft clones. At day 60, the high TCRbeta diversity found in some patients originated from recipient T cells and thymic progenitors that had survived. A year had passed since transplant, and T-cell counts and diversity by then came mostly from newly produced T cells.

TCRbeta library construction was performed incorporating unique molecular identifiers. TCRdb used MiXCR to reprocess the PCR reads, holding one entry per CDR3 protein. The table includes about 980,000 distinct CDR3 sequences, about 31% detected once. For this clonotype: Its antigen is as yet unknown.

CDR1 is MDHEN, CDR2 SYDVKM, per germline. The V end was cut by 2 bases, the J end by 7 bases, with 6 bases between. This CDR3 spans 12 amino acids. The chain uses TRBV28 and TRBJ2-1; D not certain. This specimen was PBMCs, mostly from graft donor cells, taken 360 days after TCRalphabeta/CD19-depleted stem cell transplant. The clonotype was recovered from a boy under three years old who had a stem cell transplant for SCID, so the T cells may come from the graft donor. The DNA for the CDR3 is TGTGCCAGCAGTTTACCTAGGAATGAGCAGTTCTTC. Protein sequence: CASSLPRNEQFF.